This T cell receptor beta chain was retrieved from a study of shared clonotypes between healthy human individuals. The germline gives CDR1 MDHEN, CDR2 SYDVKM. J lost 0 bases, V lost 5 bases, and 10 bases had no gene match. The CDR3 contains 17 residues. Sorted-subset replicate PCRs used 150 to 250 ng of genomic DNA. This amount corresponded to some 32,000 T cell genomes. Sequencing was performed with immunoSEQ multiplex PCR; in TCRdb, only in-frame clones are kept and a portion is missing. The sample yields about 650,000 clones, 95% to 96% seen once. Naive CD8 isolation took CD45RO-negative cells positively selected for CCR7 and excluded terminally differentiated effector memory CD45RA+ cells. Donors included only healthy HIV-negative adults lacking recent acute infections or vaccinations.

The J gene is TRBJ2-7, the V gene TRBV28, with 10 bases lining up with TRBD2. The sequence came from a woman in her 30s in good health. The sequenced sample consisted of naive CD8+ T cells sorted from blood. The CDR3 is CASSIPSGSGSSYEQYF. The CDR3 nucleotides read TGTGCCAGCAGTATCCCTAGCGGGAGCGGTAGCTCCTACGAGCAGTACTTC.